The 9 T cell receptor beta chains in this list originate from one sample, sequenced in a study of T cell responses to AZD1222 COVID-19 vaccine. Only in-frame clones appear in the TCRdb table, and some are missing; sequencing was by immunoSEQ multiplex PCR. The repertoire has tens of thousands of clones, just under 90% of them found once; the top ten carry around 5.8%. The sequencing here drew on peripheral blood, taken on day 0 of AZD1222 vaccination. The receptors derive from an adult in good health.

The gene calls are TRBV7-9 and TRBJ1-5, with TRBD1 matching 7 bases. This CDR3 has 12 amino acids. V gave up 6 bases and J gave up 6 bases; unmatched junction bases: 2. The V gene's germline CDR1 is SEHNR and CDR2 FQNEAQ (reference sequence). The CDR3 DNA reads as TGTGCCAGCAGTCCAGGGGGTCAGCCCCAGCATTTT. Translated, it gives CASSPGGQPQHF.

The rearrangement links TRBV9 to TRBJ1-3; 7 nucleotides align to TRBD1. This CDR3 spans 16 amino acids. V shed 3 bases and J 4 bases; nucleotides not matched to a gene: 10. Germline V lookup: CDR1 SGDLS, CDR2 YYNGEE. In DNA form, the CDR3 reads TGTGCCAGCAGCGGCAGAGACAGGGCCTTAGGAAACACCATATATTTT. Its protein is CASSGRDRALGNTIYF. Full variable domain (remainder filled in from reference TRBV9 and TRBJ1-3): DSGVTQTPKHLITATGQRVTLRCSPRSGDLSVYWYQQSLDQGLQFLIQYYNGEERAKGNILERFSAQQFPDLHSELNLSSLELGDSALYFCASSGRDRALGNTIYFGEGSWLTVV.

This clone was observed once. V and J are TRBV6-5 and TRBJ1-1; a weak D match, TRBD1 (5 bases). Between the trimmed V and J ends, which lost 6 bases and 1 base, there was a span of 9 bases. The CDR3 is 13 amino acids. Germline V gene data show CDR1 as MNHEY and CDR2 as SVGAGI. The CDR3 spells CASRRGENTEAFF. The CDR3 DNA follows: TGTGCCAGCAGAAGGGGAGAGAACACTGAAGCTTTCTTT.

The count of this clone is one. This rearrangement joins TRBV7-2 to TRBJ2-1; D remains ambiguous. There are 14 residues in the CDR3. With 5 bases removed from V and 2 bases from J, the gap between germline ends came to 10 bases. The germline V gene has CDR1 SGHTA and CDR2 FQGNSA. The DNA of the CDR3 is TGTGCCAGCAGCCGTCGAGAAACCTACAATGAGCAGTTCTTC. Its translation: CASSRRETYNEQFF.

V and J are TRBV7-8 and TRBJ1-2; 8 bases match TRBD1. The CDR3 totals 14 residues. Unmatched junction bases numbered 4, after V lost 4 bases and J lost 3 bases. CDR1 is SGHVS and CDR2 is FQNEAQ in the germline V gene. The CDR3 spells CASSSGQGHYGYTF. The CDR3 DNA is TGTGCCAGCAGCTCTGGACAGGGACACTATGGCTACACCTTC.

The chain couples TRBV7-3 to TRBJ1-2, with D possibly TRBD1 on 5 matching bases. Trimming pared 5 bases from V and 0 bases from J, leaving 13 bases between. The germline gives CDR1 SGHTA, CDR2 FQGTGA. This CDR3 region has 15 residues. In DNA form, the CDR3 reads TGTGCCAGCAGCCCCCAGGGACTACCTAACTATGGCTACACCTTC. Translated, it gives CASSPQGLPNYGYTF.

The rearrangement links TRBV5-1 to TRBJ2-7; D call uncertain. The CDR3 consists of 15 residues. From germline, CDR1 is SGHRS and CDR2 YFSETQ. With 1 base removed from V and 4 bases from J, the gap between germline ends came to 15 bases. CDR3 in amino acids: CASSLRGLPPYEQYF. CDR3 coding DNA: TGCGCCAGCAGCTTGAGAGGCCTTCCCCCATACGAGCAGTACTTC.

This chain connects TRBV7-9 to TRBJ1-2; D remains unclear. Trimming removed 1 base from V and 1 base from J, with 4 bases in between. The CDR3 spans 13 residues. CDR1 SEHNR and CDR2 FQNEAQ come from the germline V gene (reference sequence). The DNA of the CDR3 is TGTGCCAGCAGCTTAGTCGGTAACTATGGCTACACCTTC. Its protein is CASSLVGNYGYTF.

This clone has a single count. The rearrangement links TRBV7-2 to TRBJ2-3; tentative D call: TRBD2 (6 bases). Between the trimmed V and J ends, which lost 1 base and 0 bases, there was a span of 8 bases. The CDR3 runs to 15 residues. Germline loops: CDR1 SGHTA, CDR2 FQGNSA. The CDR3 DNA is TGTGCCAGCAGCTTAGGTCGGGGGAGCACAGATACGCAGTATTTT. This encodes CASSLGRGSTDTQYF. Using reference TRBV7-2 and TRBJ2-3 for the parts outside the CDR3, the full variable domain is GAGVSQSPSNKVTEKGKDVELRCDPISGHTALYWYRQSLGQGLEFLIYFQGNSAPDKSGLPSDRFSAERTGGSVSTLTIQRTQQEDSAVYLCASSLGRGSTDTQYFGPGTRLTVL.